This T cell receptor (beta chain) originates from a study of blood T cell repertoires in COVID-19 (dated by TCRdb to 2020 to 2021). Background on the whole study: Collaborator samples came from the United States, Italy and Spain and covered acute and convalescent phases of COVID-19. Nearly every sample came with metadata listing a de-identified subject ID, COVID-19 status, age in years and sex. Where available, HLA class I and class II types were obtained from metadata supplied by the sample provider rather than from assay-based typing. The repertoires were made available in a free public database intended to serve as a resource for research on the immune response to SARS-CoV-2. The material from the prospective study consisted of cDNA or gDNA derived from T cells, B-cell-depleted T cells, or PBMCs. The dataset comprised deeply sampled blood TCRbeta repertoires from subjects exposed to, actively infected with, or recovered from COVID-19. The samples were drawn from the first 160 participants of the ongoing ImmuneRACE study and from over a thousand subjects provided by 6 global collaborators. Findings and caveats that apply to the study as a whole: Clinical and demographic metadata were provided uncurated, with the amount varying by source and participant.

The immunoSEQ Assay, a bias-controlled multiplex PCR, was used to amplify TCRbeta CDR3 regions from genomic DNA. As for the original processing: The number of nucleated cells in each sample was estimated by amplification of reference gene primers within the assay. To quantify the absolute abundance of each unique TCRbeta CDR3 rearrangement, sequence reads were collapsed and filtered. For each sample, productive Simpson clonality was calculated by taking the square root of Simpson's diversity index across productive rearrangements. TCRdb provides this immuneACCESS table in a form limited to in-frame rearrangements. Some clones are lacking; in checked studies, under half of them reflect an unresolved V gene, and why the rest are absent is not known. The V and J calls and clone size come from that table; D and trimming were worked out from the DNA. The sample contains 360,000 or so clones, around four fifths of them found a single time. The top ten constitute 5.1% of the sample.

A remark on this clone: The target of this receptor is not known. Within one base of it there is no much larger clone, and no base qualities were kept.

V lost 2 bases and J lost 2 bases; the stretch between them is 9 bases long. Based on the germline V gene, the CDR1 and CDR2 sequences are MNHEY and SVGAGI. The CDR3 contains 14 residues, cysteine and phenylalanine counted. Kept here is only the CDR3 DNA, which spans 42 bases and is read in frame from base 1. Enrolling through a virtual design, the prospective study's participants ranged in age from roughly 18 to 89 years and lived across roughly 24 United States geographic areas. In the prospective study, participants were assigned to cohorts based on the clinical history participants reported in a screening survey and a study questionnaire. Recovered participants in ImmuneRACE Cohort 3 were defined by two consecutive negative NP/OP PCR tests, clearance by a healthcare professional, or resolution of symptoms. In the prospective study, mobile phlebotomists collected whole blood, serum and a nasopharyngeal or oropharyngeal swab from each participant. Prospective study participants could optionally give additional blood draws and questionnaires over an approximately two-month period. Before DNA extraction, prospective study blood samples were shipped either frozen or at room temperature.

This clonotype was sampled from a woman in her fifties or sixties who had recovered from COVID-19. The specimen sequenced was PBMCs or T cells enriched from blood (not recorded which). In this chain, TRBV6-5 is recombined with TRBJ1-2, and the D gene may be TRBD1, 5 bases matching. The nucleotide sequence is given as TGTGCCAGCAGTTACGGGGGGGGGAACTATGGCTACACCTTC. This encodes CASSYGGGNYGYTF.